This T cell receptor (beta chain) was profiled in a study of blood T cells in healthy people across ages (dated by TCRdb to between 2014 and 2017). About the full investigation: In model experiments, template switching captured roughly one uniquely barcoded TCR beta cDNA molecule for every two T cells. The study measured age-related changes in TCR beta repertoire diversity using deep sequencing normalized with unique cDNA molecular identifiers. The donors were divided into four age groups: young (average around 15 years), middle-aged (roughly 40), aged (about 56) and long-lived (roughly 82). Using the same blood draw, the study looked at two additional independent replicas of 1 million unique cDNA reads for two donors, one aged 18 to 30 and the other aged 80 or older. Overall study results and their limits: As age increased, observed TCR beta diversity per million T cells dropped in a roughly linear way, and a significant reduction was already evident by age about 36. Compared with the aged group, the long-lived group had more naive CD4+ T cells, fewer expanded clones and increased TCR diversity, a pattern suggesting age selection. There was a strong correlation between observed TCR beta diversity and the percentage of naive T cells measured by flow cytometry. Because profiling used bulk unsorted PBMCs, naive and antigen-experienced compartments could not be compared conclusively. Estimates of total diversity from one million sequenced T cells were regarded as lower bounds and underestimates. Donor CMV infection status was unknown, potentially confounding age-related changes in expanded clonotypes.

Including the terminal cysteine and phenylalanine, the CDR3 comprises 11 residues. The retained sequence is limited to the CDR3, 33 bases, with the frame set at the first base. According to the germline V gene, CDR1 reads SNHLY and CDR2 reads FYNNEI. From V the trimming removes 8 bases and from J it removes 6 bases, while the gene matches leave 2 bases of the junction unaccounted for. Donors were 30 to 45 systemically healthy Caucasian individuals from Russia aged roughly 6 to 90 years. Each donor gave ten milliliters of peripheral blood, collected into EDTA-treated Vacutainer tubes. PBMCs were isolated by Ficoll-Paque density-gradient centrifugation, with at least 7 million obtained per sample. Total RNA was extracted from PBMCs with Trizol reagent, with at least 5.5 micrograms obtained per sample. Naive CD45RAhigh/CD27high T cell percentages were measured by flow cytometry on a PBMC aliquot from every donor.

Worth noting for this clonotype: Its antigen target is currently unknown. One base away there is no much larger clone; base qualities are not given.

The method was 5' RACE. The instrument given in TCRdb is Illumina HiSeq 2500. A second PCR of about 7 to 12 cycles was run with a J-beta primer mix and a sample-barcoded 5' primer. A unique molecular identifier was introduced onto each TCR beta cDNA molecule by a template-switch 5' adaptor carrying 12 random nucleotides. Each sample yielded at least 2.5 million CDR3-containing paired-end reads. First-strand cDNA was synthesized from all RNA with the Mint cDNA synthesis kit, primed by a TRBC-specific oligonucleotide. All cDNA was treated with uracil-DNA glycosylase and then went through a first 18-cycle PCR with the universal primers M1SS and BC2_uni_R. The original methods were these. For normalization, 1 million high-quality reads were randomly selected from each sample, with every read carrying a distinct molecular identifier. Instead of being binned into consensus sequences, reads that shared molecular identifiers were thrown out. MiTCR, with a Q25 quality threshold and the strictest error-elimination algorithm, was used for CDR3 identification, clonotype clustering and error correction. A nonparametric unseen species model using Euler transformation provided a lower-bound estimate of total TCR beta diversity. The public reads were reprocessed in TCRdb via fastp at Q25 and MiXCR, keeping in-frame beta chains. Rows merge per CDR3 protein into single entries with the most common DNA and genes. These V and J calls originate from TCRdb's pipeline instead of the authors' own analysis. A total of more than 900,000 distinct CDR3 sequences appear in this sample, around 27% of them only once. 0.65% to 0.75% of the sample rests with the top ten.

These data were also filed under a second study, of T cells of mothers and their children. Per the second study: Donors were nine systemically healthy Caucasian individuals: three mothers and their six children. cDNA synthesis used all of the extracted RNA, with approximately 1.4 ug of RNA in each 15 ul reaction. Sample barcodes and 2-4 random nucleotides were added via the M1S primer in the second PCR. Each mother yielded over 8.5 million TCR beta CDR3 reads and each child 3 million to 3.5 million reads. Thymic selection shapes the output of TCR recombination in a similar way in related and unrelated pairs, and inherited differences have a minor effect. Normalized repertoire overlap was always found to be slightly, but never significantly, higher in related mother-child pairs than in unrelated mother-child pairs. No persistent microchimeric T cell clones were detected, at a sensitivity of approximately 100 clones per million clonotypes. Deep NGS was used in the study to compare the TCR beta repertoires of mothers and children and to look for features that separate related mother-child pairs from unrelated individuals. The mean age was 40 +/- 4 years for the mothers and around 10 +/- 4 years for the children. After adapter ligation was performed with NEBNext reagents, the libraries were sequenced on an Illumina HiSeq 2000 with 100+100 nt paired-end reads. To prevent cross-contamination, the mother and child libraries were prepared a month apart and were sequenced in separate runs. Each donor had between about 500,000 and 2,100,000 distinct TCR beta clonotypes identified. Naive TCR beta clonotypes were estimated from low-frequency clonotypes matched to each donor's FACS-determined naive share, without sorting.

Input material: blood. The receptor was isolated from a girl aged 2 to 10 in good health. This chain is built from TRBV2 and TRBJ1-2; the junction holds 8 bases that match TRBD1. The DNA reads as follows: TGTGCCAGCCAGACAGGGGATGGCTACACCTTC. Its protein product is CASQTGDGYTF. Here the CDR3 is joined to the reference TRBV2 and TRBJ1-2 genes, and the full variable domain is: EPEVTQTPSHQVTQMGQEVILRCVPISNHLYFYWYRQILGQKVEFLVSFYNNEISEKSEIFDDQFSVERPDGSNFTLKIRSTKLEDSAMYFCASQTGDGYTFGSGTRLTVV.